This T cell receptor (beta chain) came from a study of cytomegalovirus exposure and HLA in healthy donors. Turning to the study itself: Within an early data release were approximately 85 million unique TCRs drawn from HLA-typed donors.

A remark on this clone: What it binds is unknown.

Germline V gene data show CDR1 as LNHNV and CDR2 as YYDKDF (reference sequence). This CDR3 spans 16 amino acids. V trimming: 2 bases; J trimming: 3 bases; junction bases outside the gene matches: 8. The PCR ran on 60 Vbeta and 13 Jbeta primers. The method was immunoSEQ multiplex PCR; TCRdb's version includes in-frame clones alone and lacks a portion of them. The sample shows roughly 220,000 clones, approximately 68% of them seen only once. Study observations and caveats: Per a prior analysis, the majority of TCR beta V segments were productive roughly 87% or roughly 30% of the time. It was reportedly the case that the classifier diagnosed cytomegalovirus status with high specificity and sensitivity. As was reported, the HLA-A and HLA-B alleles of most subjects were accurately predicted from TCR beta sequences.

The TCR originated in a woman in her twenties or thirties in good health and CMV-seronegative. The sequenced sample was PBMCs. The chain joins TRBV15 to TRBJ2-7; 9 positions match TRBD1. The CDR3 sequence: CATSRPGQGQGYEQYF. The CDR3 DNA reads TGTGCCACCAGCAGACCGGGACAGGGTCAGGGCTACGAGCAGTACTTC.